What follows are 22 T cell receptor beta chains derived from one specimen sequenced in a study of CD8+CD57+ T cells in acquired aplastic anemia. Patients selected for sequencing had displayed CD8+CD57+ cell expansion by flow cytometry. The template used for profiling TCR beta VDJ and CDR3 was genomic DNA. From the reads, TCRdb called clonotypes with MiXCR, one entry per CDR3 protein. The sample records roughly 290,000 distinct CDR3 sequences, approximately 57% being singletons. The sequencing sample was made of sorted CD4+, CD8+, or CD8+CD57+ T cells (not recorded which) from PBMCs. Receptor source: a human donor with aplastic anemia.

This clonotype showed up just a few times. The V and J genes are TRBV10-2 and TRBJ1-1; D unclear. The CDR3 extends over 11 amino acids. Germline values: CDR1 WSHSY, CDR2 SAAADI. Trimming left V 6 bases short and J 4 bases short, with 6 bases between. The CDR3 loop is CASRDGTEAFF. CDR3 coding DNA: TGCGCCAGCAGGGATGGCACTGAAGCTTTCTTT.

This clonotype appeared a few times. CDR3 nucleotide sequence: TGTGCCAGCAGCTTAAGCTCGCCCACAGATACGCAGTATTTT. This translates into CASSLSSPTDTQYF. This chain links TRBV7-8 with TRBJ2-3; the D is unclear. The V gene's germline CDR1 is SGHVS and CDR2 FQNEAQ. This CDR3 has 14 amino acids. Trimming removed 2 bases at V and 2 bases at J, with 8 bases between.

The chain links TRBV24-1 to TRBJ2-1, with TRBD1 as a possible D gene (6 bases). CDR1 and CDR2 from the germline V gene are KGHDR and SFDVKD. This CDR3 is built from 14 residues. The V end lost 2 bases, the J end lost 5 bases, and 9 bases lay between the germline ends. CDR3 in DNA: TGTGCCACCAGTGATTACAGGACAGACAATGAGCAGTTCTTC. It yields the protein CATSDYRTDNEQFF.

At least ten counts were recorded for this clonotype. The chain is built from TRBV3-1 and TRBJ2-7; D assignment may be TRBD1 or TRBD2 (5 bases each). This CDR3 has 14 amino acids. Germline V gene sequence: CDR1 LGHDT, CDR2 YNNKEL (reference sequence). The V and J ends lost 0 bases and 5 bases respectively, with 11 bases between them. In nucleotides, the CDR3 is TGTGCCAGCAGCCAAGATCCCGGGACCCACGAGCAGTACTTC. It translates to CASSQDPGTHEQYF.

The CDR3 sequence is CAISDISGSRNEQFF. Here the CDR3 DNA reads TGTGCCATCAGTGATATTAGCGGGTCGAGGAATGAGCAGTTCTTC. This rearrangement joins TRBV10-3 to TRBJ2-1, with TRBD2 identical over 7 bases. Germline V gives CDR1 ENHRY, CDR2 SYGVKD. The CDR3 totals 15 residues. The ends lost 3 bases at V and 7 bases at J; junction bases unmatched: 9.

As to this clonotype: An end of the junction differs from the germline gene, which may be a read error. The chain recombines TRBV7-9 with TRBJ2-1; TRBD1 matches at 8 bases. CDR1 and CDR2 (germline): SEHNR, FQNEAQ (reference sequence). The CDR3 has 16 amino acids. The CDR3 bases are TGTGCCAGCAGCTACGACAGGGGAGAGTCCTGCAATGAGCAGTTCTTC. Translated, it gives CASSYDRGESCNEQFF.

Points on this clonotype: A much larger clone differs by one base, so this may be a read error. V gene TRBV12-3 or TRBV12-4 combines with J gene TRBJ1-1; D remains ambiguous. Trimming took 7 bases from V and 2 from J, leaving 8 bases between them. CDR3 length equals 12 residues. The CDR3 is CASTRVNTEAFF. CDR3 DNA: TGTGCCAGCACTCGGGTTAACACTGAAGCTTTCTTT.

Ten or more counts support this clonotype. The gene calls are TRBV7-2 and TRBJ2-1, with TRBD2 identical over 12 bases. CDR1 is SGHTA, CDR2 FQGNSA, per germline. The CDR3 totals 16 residues. V was clipped by 5 bases and J by 6 bases; unmatched bases: 8. The CDR3 here is CASSKTSGSSRNEQFF. CDR3 DNA sequence: TGTGCCAGCAGCAAGACTAGCGGGAGTTCCCGCAATGAGCAGTTCTTC.

This clonotype was found a few times. The V and J genes are TRBV18 and TRBJ1-3; 7 nucleotides line up with TRBD1. The CDR3 totals 15 residues. The germline V gene has CDR1 KGHSH and CDR2 LQKENI. With V trimmed by 6 bases and J by 0 bases, 5 bases remained unmatched. CDR3 amino acids: CASSGTAYSGNTIYF. In DNA, the CDR3 is TGTGCCAGCTCTGGGACAGCCTACTCTGGAAACACCATATATTTT.

This clonotype was found a few times. The V gene is TRBV11-2, the J gene TRBJ2-3; a possible D gene is TRBD2 (6 bases). V was clipped by 2 bases and J by 3 bases, with 12 bases between them. The CDR3 is 15 amino acids. The V gene's germline CDR1 is SGHAT and CDR2 FQNNGV. The CDR3 nucleotides read TGTGCCAGCAGCTTACAAGGGACTGGAACAGATACGCAGTATTTT. Amino acids: CASSLQGTGTDTQYF.

This chain uses TRBV20-1 with TRBJ2-7; D is perhaps TRBD1 (5 bases). The V end lost 1 base, the J end lost 6 bases, and 22 bases lay between the germline ends. Germline loops: CDR1 DFQATT, CDR2 SNEGSKA (reference sequence). The CDR3 is made up of 16 amino acids. The CDR3 sequence is CSARGDLGQRSSEQYF. The CDR3 DNA reads TGCAGTGCTAGAGGGGATTTGGGGCAGCGAAGCAGCGAGCAGTACTTC.

This chain connects TRBV7-6 to TRBJ2-1, with D perhaps matching TRBD1 or TRBD2 (5 bases each). The germline CDR1 and CDR2 sequences are SGHVS and FNYEAQ. This CDR3 contains 15 residues. The germline V and J ends were trimmed by 4 bases and 5 bases, with 15 bases remaining between them. The chain's CDR3 is CASSSVGRTDNEQFF. The CDR3 nucleotides read TGTGCCAGCAGCTCCGTGGGACGGACCGACAATGAGCAGTTCTTC.

V is TRBV19 and J is TRBJ1-3; a weak D match, TRBD1 (6 bases). Per germline, CDR1 LNHDA and CDR2 SQIVND (reference sequence). V lost 10 bases to trimming and J lost 2 bases, with 15 bases between them. This CDR3 has 14 residues. CDR3 DNA: TGTGCCACCTCCCGGGGGGGGCCTGGAAACACCATATATTTT. This encodes CATSRGGPGNTIYF.

V and J are TRBV5-6 and TRBJ1-4; no clear D. The CDR3 spans 16 residues. Trimming took 2 bases from V and 4 from J, leaving 15 bases between them. Germline values: CDR1 SGHDT, CDR2 YYEEEE. As DNA, the CDR3 is TGTGCCAGCAGCTTAGCAGGTGACACCGATAATGAAAAACTGTTTTTT. Protein sequence: CASSLAGDTDNEKLFF.

The gene calls are TRBV24-1 and TRBJ2-2, with D possibly being TRBD1 (5 bases). The V gene lost 1 base and the J gene lost 1 base, with 6 bases spanning the gap. Germline assignment: CDR1 KGHDR and CDR2 SFDVKD. This CDR3 has 15 residues. The CDR3 coding sequence is TGTGCCACCAGTGATTTTCAGGGGAACACCGGGGAGCTGTTTTTT. Amino acid sequence: CATSDFQGNTGELFF.

This clonotype was observed a few times. The V gene is TRBV2, the J gene TRBJ2-3; D unclear. CDR3 size: 10 residues. The germline V gene encodes CDR1 SNHLY and CDR2 FYNNEI. Between the trimmed V and J ends, which lost 4 bases and 7 bases, there was a span of 3 bases. The CDR3 DNA reads TGTGCCAGCAGTGGATATACGCAGTATTTT. Its protein product is CASSGYTQYF. The full variable domain, its missing parts supplied by reference TRBV2 and TRBJ2-3, is EPEVTQTPSHQVTQMGQEVILRCVPISNHLYFYWYRQILGQKVEFLVSFYNNEISEKSEIFDDQFSVERPDGSNFTLKIRSTKLEDSAMYFCASSGYTQYFGPGTRLTVL.

In this sample, this clonotype turned up a few times. V and J are TRBV24-1 and TRBJ2-7; 9 bases fit TRBD1. Germline values: CDR1 KGHDR, CDR2 SFDVKD. The CDR3 has 16 residues. Trimming cost V 4 bases and J 5 bases; bases outside gene matches: 11. The CDR3 sequence is CATSESGTGHSHEQYF. The CDR3 DNA follows: TGTGCCACCAGTGAGTCCGGGACAGGGCATTCCCACGAGCAGTACTTC.

On this clonotype: No conserved phenylalanine or tryptophan ends this CDR3, so it is likely a read error. No DNA is shown, since the ends of the CDR3 on it are uncertain; the CDR3 is the one TCRdb lists. The chain employs TRBV2 and TRBJ1-6. Germline CDR1 and CDR2: SNHLY and FYNNEI. The CDR3 has 11 amino acids, counting both end residues. The CDR3: CASTGLAGITL.

V is TRBV5-1 and J is TRBJ2-1, with D unclear. Germline V gives CDR1 SGHRS, CDR2 YFSETQ. The CDR3 totals 13 residues. Trimming took 4 bases from V and 6 from J, leaving 11 bases between them. The CDR3 region has the DNA TGCGCCAGCAGCGCGTGGGTGGGCAATGAGCAGTTCTTC. As protein: CASSAWVGNEQFF.

This clonotype occurred many times. The V gene is TRBV5-1, the J gene TRBJ1-4; 9 positions match TRBD1. The CDR3 extends over 16 amino acids. V shed 1 base and J 6 bases; nucleotides not matched to a gene: 7. The germline CDR1 and CDR2 sequences are SGHRS and YFSETQ. The CDR3 is CASSLLGTGRDEKLFF. Here the CDR3 DNA reads TGCGCCAGCAGCTTGCTGGGGACAGGGAGGGATGAAAAACTGTTTTTT.

This chain joins TRBV7-2 and TRBJ2-7; 8 nucleotides match TRBD2. The CDR3 has 16 amino acids. Trimming at V came to 4 bases and at J to 3 bases, leaving 11 bases not matched to a gene. Germline-derived CDR1 and CDR2 are SGHTA and FQGNSA. CDR3 residues: CASSSRGAGDRYEQYF. The CDR3 nucleotides are TGTGCCAGCAGCTCCCGGGGAGCGGGAGATCGCTACGAGCAGTACTTC.

V gene TRBV7-2 combines with J gene TRBJ1-2; perhaps TRBD1 as D (5 bases). The CDR3 runs to 15 residues. Trimming pared 5 bases from V and 4 bases from J, leaving 17 bases between. The germline V gene encodes CDR1 SGHTA and CDR2 FQGNSA. The CDR3 region has the DNA TGTGCCAGCAGCCCCCTGCGGGGGGAGGGCTATGGCTACACCTTC. Amino acid sequence: CASSPLRGEGYGYTF.